These 9 T cell receptor beta chains came from one sample sequenced in a study of somatic mutations in cytotoxic T cells in rheumatoid arthritis. Measured with immunoSEQ multiplex PCR; TCRdb has only the in-frame clones, and not every one. The repertoire has about 25,000 clones, roughly 69% of them found once; the top ten carry around 10%. What was sequenced was CD8+ T cells sorted from blood. The receptor set was obtained from a young woman in good health.

This clone was seen a handful of times. The chain couples TRBV4-1 to TRBJ1-6; TRBD1 matches 7 bases. The CDR3 is 14 amino acids. V shed 6 bases and J 5 bases; nucleotides not matched to a gene: 4. Germline lookup yields CDR1 MGHRA and CDR2 YSYEKL. The CDR3 here is CASRSQGNNSPLHF. The CDR3 coding sequence is TGCGCCAGCAGGTCACAGGGGAATAATTCACCCCTCCACTTT.

This clone was seen more than once but under ten times. This chain connects TRBV18 to TRBJ2-7; the match to TRBD1 covers 8 bases. The CDR3 has 13 amino acids. J was trimmed by 2 bases and V by 5 bases; bases with no gene match: 2. Germline V gives CDR1 KGHSH, CDR2 LQKENI. The CDR3: CASSGTGTYEQYF. Written as DNA, the CDR3 is TGTGCCAGCTCAGGGACAGGTACCTACGAGCAGTACTTC.

In DNA, the CDR3 is TGTGCCAGTACCCGAGGTGGGGGGCCGGCCCAGCATTTT. Its translation: CASTRGGGPAQHF. The chain has TRBV19 and TRBJ1-5; weak D call: TRBD1 (6 bases). V was shortened by 7 bases and J by 11 bases, with 18 bases between the two germline ends. Looked up from germline, CDR1 is LNHDA and CDR2 is SQIVND (reference sequence). The CDR3 covers 13 residues.

The V and J genes are TRBV15 and TRBJ2-7; 8 bases map to TRBD2. The CDR3 consists of 15 residues. Germline CDR1 and CDR2: LNHNV and YYDKDF (reference sequence). Trimming took 1 base from V and 3 from J; bases not matched to a gene: 5. CDR3 sequence (DNA): TGTGCCACCAGCAGAGCCCCTAGCGGGTTCTACGAGCAGTACTTC. This translates into CATSRAPSGFYEQYF. The full variable domain, with the rest looked up from reference TRBV15 and TRBJ2-7, is DAMVIQNPRYQVTQFGKPVTLSCSQTLNHNVMYWYQQKSSQAPKLLFHYYDKDFNNEADTPDNFQSRRPNTSFCFLDIRSPGLGDTAMYLCATSRAPSGFYEQYFGPGTRLTVT.

The J gene is TRBJ1-1, the V gene TRBV5-4; D not certain. V was trimmed by 2 bases and J by 3 bases, leaving 5 bases between them. This CDR3 spans 12 amino acids. Germline CDR1 reads SGHNT; CDR2 reads YYREEE (reference sequence). The DNA of the CDR3 is TGTGCCAGCAGCTTTGTGGACACTGAAGCTTTCTTT. Amino acids: CASSFVDTEAFF.

Only one count was recorded for this clone. The chain joins TRBV7-6 to TRBJ1-5, with D tentatively TRBD1 (5 bases). This CDR3 contains 15 residues. The ends were cut back, 5 bases at V and 3 bases at J, with 14 bases in the middle. Germline V gene data show CDR1 as SGHVS and CDR2 as FNYEAQ. The CDR3 DNA sequence: TGTGCCAGCAGCAGGGCCGGCAGGGACAATCAGCCCCAGCATTTT. It specifies CASSRAGRDNQPQHF.

The rearrangement links TRBV19 to TRBJ2-1; 11 bases agree with TRBD2. The junction had 4 bases not matched to a gene; V was cut back by 6 bases and J by 3 bases. Germline V gene data show CDR1 as LNHDA and CDR2 as SQIVND (reference sequence). CDR3 length: 15 amino acids. The CDR3 sequence: CASSPLAGGYNEQFF. DNA of the CDR3: TGTGCCAGTAGCCCTCTAGCGGGAGGCTACAATGAGCAGTTCTTC.

For this clone: The same CDR3 also results from other DNA sequences found in this sample. CDR3: CASSYSNTGELFF. In DNA form, the CDR3 reads TGTGCCAGCAGTTACTCGAACACCGGGGAGCTGTTTTTT. The chain combines TRBV6-5 with TRBJ2-2, with D uncertain. V was shortened by 0 bases and J by 1 base, with 0 bases between the two germline ends. This CDR3 has 13 amino acids. Germline V CDR1 and CDR2: MNHEY, SVGAGI.

The gene calls are TRBV19 and TRBJ2-1, with D possibly being TRBD1 (5 bases). The CDR3 runs 11 residues. Trimming pared 10 bases from V and 8 bases from J, leaving 12 bases between. CDR1 is LNHDA and CDR2 is SQIVND in the germline V gene (reference sequence). This CDR3 reads CATEWGYEQFF. In nucleotides, the CDR3 is TGTGCCACCGAATGGGGCTATGAGCAGTTCTTC.